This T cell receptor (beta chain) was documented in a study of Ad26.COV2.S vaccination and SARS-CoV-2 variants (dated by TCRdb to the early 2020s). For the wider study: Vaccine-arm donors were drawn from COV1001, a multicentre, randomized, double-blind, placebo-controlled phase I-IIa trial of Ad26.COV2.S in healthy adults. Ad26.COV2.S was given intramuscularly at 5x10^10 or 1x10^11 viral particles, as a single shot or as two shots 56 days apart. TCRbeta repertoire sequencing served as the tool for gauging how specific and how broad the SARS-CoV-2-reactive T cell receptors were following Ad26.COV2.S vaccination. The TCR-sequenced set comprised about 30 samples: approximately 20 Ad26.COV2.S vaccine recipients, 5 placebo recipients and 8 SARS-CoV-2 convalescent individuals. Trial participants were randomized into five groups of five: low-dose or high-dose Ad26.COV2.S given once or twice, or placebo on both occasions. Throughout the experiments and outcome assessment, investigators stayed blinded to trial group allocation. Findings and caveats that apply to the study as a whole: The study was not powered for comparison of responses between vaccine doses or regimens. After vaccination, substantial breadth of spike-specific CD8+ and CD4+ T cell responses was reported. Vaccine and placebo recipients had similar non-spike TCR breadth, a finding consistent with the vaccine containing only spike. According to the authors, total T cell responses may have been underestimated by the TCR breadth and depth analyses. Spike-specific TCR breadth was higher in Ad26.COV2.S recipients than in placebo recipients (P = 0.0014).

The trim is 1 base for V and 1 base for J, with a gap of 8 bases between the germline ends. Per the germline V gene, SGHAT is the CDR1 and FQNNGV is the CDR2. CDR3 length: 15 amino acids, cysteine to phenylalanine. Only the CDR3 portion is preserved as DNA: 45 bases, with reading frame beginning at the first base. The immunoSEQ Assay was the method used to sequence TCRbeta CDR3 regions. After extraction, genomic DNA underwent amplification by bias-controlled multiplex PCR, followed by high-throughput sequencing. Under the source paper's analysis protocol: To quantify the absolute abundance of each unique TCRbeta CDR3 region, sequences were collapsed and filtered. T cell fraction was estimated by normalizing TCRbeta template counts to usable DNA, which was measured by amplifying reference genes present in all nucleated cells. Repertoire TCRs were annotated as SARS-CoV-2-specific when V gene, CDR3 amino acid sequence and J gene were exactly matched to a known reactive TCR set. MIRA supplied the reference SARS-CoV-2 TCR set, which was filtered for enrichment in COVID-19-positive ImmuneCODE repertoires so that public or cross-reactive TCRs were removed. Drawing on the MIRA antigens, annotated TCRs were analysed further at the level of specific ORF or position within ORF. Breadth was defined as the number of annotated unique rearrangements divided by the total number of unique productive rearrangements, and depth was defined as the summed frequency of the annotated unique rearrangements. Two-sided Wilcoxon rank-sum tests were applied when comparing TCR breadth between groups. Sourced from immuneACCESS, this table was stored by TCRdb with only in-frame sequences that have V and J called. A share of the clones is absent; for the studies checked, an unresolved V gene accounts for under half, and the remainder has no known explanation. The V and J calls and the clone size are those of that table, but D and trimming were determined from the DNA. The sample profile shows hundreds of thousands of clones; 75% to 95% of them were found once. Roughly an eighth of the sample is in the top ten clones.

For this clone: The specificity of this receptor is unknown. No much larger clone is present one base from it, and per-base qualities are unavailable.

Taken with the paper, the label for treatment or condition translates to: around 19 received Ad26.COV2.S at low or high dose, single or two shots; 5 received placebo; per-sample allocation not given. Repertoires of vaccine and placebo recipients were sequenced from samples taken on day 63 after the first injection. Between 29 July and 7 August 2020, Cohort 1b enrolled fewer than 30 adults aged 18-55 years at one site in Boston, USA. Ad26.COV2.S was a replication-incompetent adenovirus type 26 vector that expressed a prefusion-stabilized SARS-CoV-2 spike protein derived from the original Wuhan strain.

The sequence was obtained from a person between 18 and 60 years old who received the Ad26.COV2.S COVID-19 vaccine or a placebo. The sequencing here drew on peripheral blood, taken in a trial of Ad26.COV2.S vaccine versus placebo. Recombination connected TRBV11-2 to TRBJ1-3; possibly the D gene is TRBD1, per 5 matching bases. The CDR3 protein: CASSLGAGSGNTIYF. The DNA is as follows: TGTGCCAGCAGCTTAGGGGCAGGGTCTGGAAACACCATATATTTT.